Detailed here is one T cell receptor (beta chain). Its antigen is not known. This sample also contains other DNA sequences that code for the same CDR3. CDR3 size: 10 residues. Germline assignment: CDR1 DFQATT and CDR2 SNEGSKA (reference sequence). V was pared by 2 bases and J by 1 base, with 0 bases between. The treatment denotes: some 19 received Ad26.COV2.S at low or high dose, single or two shots; 5 received placebo; per-sample allocation not given. Specimen acquisition occurred on day 63 following the initial vaccine or placebo injection. Generated by immunoSEQ multiplex PCR, the TCRdb table keeps only in-frame clones and is missing some. The sample lists some 480,000 clones, 70% to 90% occurring once. This specimen belongs to a study of Ad26.COV2.S vaccination and SARS-CoV-2 variants. At the level of the study: The study gave Ad26.COV2.S intramuscularly, once or twice 56 days apart. Study observations and caveats: People given the vaccine had a wider spike-specific TCR breadth than placebo recipients did. Measurements of TCR breadth and depth may have given underestimates of the total T cell responses.

This clonotype was sampled from a person between 18 and 59 years old who received the Ad26.COV2.S COVID-19 vaccine or a placebo. The chain is built from TRBV20-1 and TRBJ2-7; no clear D. The input for sequencing was peripheral blood, taken in a trial of Ad26.COV2.S vaccine versus placebo. The CDR3 is CSARSYEQYF. CDR3 bases: TGCAGTGCTAGATCCTACGAGCAGTACTTC.